This T cell receptor (beta chain) was retrieved from a study of blood T cell repertoires in COVID-19. Overall study: The United States, Italy and Spain provided the acute and convalescent COVID-19 samples. Sources were T cells, B-cell-depleted T cells, or PBMCs; the material itself was cDNA or gDNA.

How the authors handled the data: The assay estimated nucleated cells by amplifying reference gene primers. The data were produced by immunoSEQ multiplex PCR, yet TCRdb's version contains in-frame clones alone and is incomplete. V, J and clone size are those of that table, while D and trimming were read from the DNA. The sample includes some 160,000 clones, around nine tenths of them seen just once. From germline, CDR1 is SGHRS and CDR2 YFSETQ. Trimming left V 0 bases short and J 5 bases short, with 9 bases between. This CDR3 has 14 amino acids. Sequenced input: peripheral blood. The gene calls are TRBV5-1 and TRBJ2-1; possible D gene TRBD2, 5 bases. This receptor was obtained from an elderly woman with COVID-19, enrolled during active disease. For the CDR3, the DNA is TGCGCCAGCAGCTTGGTGTCTAGCAACAATGAGCAGTTCTTC. Translation gives CASSLVSSNNEQFF.